Described below is a single T cell receptor beta chain sequence and its context. What it binds is not known. PCR used 60 Vbeta primers and 13 Jbeta primers. Assay used: immunoSEQ multiplex PCR; TCRdb lists only in-frame clones, some missing. The table has 85,000 to 100,000 clones, 65% to 85% seen once. This entry is derived from a study of cytomegalovirus exposure and HLA in healthy donors. The study, taken as a whole, reports: Donor immune exposure was known only as CMV serostatus. It was shown in a later analysis that HLA-associated TCR beta chains were more clonally expanded than other, equally common chains. In a later analysis, CMV-associated beta chains were mostly HLA-associated, it appeared. In vitro confirmation showed three CMV-associated chains to be CMV antigen specific.

CDR1 and CDR2 from the germline V gene are GTSNPN and SVGIG (reference sequence). Trimming took 1 base from V and 3 from J; bases not matched to a gene: 1. The CDR3 has 15 amino acids. This TCR was sampled from a middle-aged man in good health and CMV-seronegative. V gene TRBV30 combines with J gene TRBJ2-2; 11 nucleotides agree with TRBD1. The sample comprised PBMCs. This CDR3 reads CAWSEDRGHTGELFF. The CDR3 DNA is TGTGCCTGGAGTGAGGACAGGGGGCACACCGGGGAGCTGTTTTTT.